The 8 T cell receptor beta chains in this list originate from one sample, sequenced in a study of shared clonotypes between healthy human individuals. Using immunoSEQ multiplex PCR, the repertoire was profiled, and TCRdb retains in-frame clones only, with some absent. The repertoire holds approximately 500,000 clones, with about 72% as singletons. Sequenced input: PBMCs. These receptors were taken from a woman aged 40 to 50 in good health. Some clones in this sample may be carry-over from other donors' samples.

This chain connects TRBV7-2 to TRBJ1-1; 7 positions agree with TRBD1. Germline V gene sequence: CDR1 SGHTA, CDR2 FQGNSA. The CDR3 spans 16 residues. The junction had 4 bases not matched to a gene; V was cut back by 0 bases and J by 0 bases. The CDR3 DNA sequence: TGTGCCAGCAGCTTAGCGAGACAGGGTCTGAACACTGAAGCTTTCTTT. Its protein product is CASSLARQGLNTEAFF.

This clone was seen only a few times. The chain recombines TRBV25-1 with TRBJ2-1; D tentatively reads TRBD1 or TRBD2 (5 bases each). Germline V lookup: CDR1 MGHDK, CDR2 SYGVNS. The CDR3 extends over 13 amino acids. V gave up 2 bases and J gave up 12 bases, with 14 bases separating them. The CDR3 spells CASSEHPGRRQFF. For the CDR3, the DNA is TGTGCCAGCAGTGAACACCCGGGACGTAGGCAGTTCTTC.

This rearrangement joins TRBV11-2 to TRBJ2-5; D possibly uses TRBD1 or TRBD2 (5 bases each). The DNA matches TRBJ2-7 better at its end, which makes the J call doubtful. This CDR3 is 14 amino acids long. Germline assignment: CDR1 SGHAT and CDR2 FQNNGV. CDR3 nucleotide sequence: TGTGCCAGCAGCTGGGACCGAAGCTCCTACGAGCAGTACTTC. Protein product: CASSWDRSSYEQYF.

The chain has TRBV7-2 and TRBJ2-1; TRBD2 matches 11 bases. The CDR3 contains 16 residues. From germline, CDR1 is SGHTA and CDR2 FQGNSA. The V gene end was trimmed by 4 bases and the J gene end by 0 bases; junction bases not matched to a gene: 2. The CDR3 sequence is CASSYTSGSSYNEQFF. DNA of the CDR3: TGTGCCAGCAGCTATACTAGCGGGAGCTCCTACAATGAGCAGTTCTTC.

The genes are TRBV28 and TRBJ2-2, with 16 bases lining up with TRBD2. Germline V gene lookup returns CDR1 MDHEN and CDR2 SYDVKM. There are 19 residues in the CDR3. V gave up 3 bases and J gave up 4 bases; unmatched junction bases: 8. CDR3 in amino acids: CASSFPWGTSGRATGELFF. The CDR3 DNA reads as TGTGCCAGCAGTTTCCCATGGGGGACTAGCGGGAGGGCCACCGGGGAGCTGTTTTTT. Variable domain in full (rest from reference TRBV28 and TRBJ2-2): DVKVTQSSRYLVKRTGEKVFLECVQDMDHENMFWYRQDPGLGLRLIYFSYDVKMKEKGDIPEGYSVSREKKERFSLILESASTNQTSMYLCASSFPWGTSGRATGELFFGEGSRLTVL.

The chain employs TRBV7-9 and TRBJ2-1; 12 positions agree with TRBD2. The CDR3 totals 16 residues. Germline assignment: CDR1 SEHNR and CDR2 FQNEAQ (reference sequence). Unmatched junction bases numbered 10, after V lost 5 bases and J lost 8 bases. CDR3 coding DNA: TGTGCCAGCAGCCCGGGACTAGCGGGCCCCTTCGATGAGCAGTTCTTC. Residues: CASSPGLAGPFDEQFF.

The genes are TRBV2 and TRBJ2-1; D perhaps matches TRBD2 (7 bases). This CDR3 has 17 amino acids. CDR1 and CDR2 from the germline V gene are SNHLY and FYNNEI. With 0 bases removed from V and 0 bases from J, the gap between germline ends came to 12 bases. The CDR3 region has the DNA TGTGCCAGCAGTGAAGCAGGGGGGGGGAGCTCCTACAATGAGCAGTTCTTC. Encoded protein: CASSEAGGGSSYNEQFF.

The chain recombines TRBV6-5 with TRBJ2-3; possibly TRBD1 or TRBD2 for D (5 bases each). Germline V lookup: CDR1 MNHEY, CDR2 SVGAGI. CDR3 size: 15 residues. V gave up 5 bases and J gave up 3 bases, with 15 bases separating them. The CDR3 sequence: CASSTGRMETDTQYF. The CDR3 region has the DNA TGTGCCAGCAGTACGGGACGTATGGAGACAGATACGCAGTATTTT.